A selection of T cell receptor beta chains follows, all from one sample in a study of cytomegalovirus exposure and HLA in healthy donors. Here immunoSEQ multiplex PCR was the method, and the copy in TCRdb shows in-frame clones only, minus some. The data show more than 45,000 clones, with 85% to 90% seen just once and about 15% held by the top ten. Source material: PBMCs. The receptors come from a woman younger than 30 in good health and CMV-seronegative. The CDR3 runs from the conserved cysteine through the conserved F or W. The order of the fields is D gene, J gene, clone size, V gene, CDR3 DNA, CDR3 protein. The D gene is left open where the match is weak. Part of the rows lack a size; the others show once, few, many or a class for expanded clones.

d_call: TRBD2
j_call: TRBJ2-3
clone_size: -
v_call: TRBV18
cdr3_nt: TGTGCCAGCTCACCAGCGGGAGGGCCGGGAGATACGCAGTATTTT
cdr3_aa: CASSPAGGPGDTQYF

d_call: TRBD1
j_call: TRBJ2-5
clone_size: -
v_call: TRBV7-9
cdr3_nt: TGTGCCAGCAGCCGGGACAGGGGGCAAGAGACCCAGTACTTC
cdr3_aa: CASSRDRGQETQYF

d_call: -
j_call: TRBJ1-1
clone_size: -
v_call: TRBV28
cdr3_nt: TGTGCCAGCAGTGTGGCAGAGGCGAACACTGAAGCTTTCTTT
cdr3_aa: CASSVAEANTEAFF

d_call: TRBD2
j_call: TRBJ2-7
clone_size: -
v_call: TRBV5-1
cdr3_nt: TGCGCCAGCAGCCTGAGCACTAGCGGGAGGCACGAGCAGTACTTC
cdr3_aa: CASSLSTSGRHEQYF

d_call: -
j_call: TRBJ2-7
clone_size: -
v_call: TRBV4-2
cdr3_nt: TGTGCCAGCAGCCAAGATCGGTCGTTGGTAGACTATGTCTCCGAGCAGTACTTC
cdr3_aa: CASSQDRSLVDYVSEQYF

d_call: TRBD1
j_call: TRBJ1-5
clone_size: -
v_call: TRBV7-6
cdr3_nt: TGTGCCAGCAGCCCGGGGACAGGGCCTTATCAGCCCCAGCATTTT
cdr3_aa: CASSPGTGPYQPQHF

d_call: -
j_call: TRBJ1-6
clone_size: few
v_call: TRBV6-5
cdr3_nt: TGTGCCAGCAGTAACACAGGGAATTCACCCCTCCACTTT
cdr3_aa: CASSNTGNSPLHF

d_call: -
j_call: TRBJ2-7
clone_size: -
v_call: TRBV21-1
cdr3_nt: TGTGCCAGCAGCACCGGCCTAGCGGGGCTACCCTACGAGCAGTACTTC
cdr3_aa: CASSTGLAGLPYEQYF

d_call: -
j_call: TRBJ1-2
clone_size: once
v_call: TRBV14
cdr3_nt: TGTGCCAGCAGCCAAGGCGGGCAGGTTAACTATGGCTACACCTTC
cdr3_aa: CASSQGGQVNYGYTF

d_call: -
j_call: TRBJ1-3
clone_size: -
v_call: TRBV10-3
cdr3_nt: TGTGCCATCAGGGGATCGACAGGATTGTCTGGAAACACCATATATTTT
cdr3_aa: CAIRGSTGLSGNTIYF

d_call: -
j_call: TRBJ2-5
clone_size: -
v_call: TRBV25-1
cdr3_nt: TGTGCCAGCAGTGAATGGGGCACCCAGTACTTC
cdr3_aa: CASSEWGTQYF

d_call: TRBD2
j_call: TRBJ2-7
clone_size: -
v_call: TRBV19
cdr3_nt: TGTGCCAGTAGATCCGGGACTAGCTCTTCCTACGAGCAGTACTTC
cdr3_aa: CASRSGTSSSYEQYF

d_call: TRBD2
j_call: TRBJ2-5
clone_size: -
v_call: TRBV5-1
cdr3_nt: TGCGCCAGCACACTTGGACTAGAAGCGATGGGAGCGGAGACCCAGTACTTC
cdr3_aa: CASTLGLEAMGAETQYF

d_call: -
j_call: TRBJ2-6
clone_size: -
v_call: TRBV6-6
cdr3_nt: TGTGCCAGCAGTTACGGGCCAGGGGCCAACGTCCTGACTTTC
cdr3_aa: CASSYGPGANVLTF

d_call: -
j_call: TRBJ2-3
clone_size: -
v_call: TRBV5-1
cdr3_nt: TGCGCCAGCAGCTTGGAGGGGCGGACCACAGATACGCAGTATTTT
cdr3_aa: CASSLEGRTTDTQYF

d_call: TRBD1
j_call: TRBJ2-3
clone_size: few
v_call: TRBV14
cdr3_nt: TGTGCCAGCAGCCAAGATCCCGGGACAGGGTATTCTTGGACAGATACGCAGTATTTT
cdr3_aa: CASSQDPGTGYSWTDTQYF

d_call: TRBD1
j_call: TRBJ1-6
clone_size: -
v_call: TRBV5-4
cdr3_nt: TGTGCCAGCAGCCGGGTGGACAGGGTCGGATCACCCCTCCACTTT
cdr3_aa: CASSRVDRVGSPLHF

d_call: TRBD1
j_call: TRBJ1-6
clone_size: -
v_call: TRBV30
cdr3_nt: TGTGCCTTGGGACAGGGCCTAGCGACCCTCCACTTT
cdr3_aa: CALGQGLATLHF

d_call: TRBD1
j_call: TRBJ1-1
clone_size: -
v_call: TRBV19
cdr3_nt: TGTGCCAGTAGTATAGGGGCAGGGGGCCCCGGCACTGAAGCTTTCTTT
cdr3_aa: CASSIGAGGPGTEAFF

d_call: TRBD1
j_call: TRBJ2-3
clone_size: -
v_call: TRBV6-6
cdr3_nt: TGTGCCAGCAGTCACCGACAGGGAACAGATACGCAGTATTTT
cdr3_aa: CASSHRQGTDTQYF

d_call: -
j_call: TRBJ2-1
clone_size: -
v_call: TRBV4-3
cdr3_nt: TGCGCCAGCAGCCAAGATAGGACTGGATACTACAATGAGCAGTTCTTC
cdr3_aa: CASSQDRTGYYNEQFF

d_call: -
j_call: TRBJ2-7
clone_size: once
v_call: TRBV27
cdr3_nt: TGTGCCAGCAGTTGGACACGGACCTACGAGCAGTACTTC
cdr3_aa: CASSWTRTYEQYF

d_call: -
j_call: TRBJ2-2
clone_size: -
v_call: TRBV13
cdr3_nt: TGTGCCAGCAGCTTACTTCGGGATACTACCGGGGAGCTGTTTTTT
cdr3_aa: CASSLLRDTTGELFF

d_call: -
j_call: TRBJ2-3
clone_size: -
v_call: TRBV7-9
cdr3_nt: TGTGCCAGCAGCCTCCCCTCGCGGGGCACAGATACGCAGTATTTT
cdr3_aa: CASSLPSRGTDTQYF

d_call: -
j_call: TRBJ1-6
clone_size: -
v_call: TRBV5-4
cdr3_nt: TGTGCCAGCAGCCTAAACAGGGAGGGCTCACCCCTCCACTTT
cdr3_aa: CASSLNREGSPLHF

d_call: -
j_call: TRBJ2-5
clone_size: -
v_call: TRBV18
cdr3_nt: TGTGCCAGCTCACCCAAGGGGGAGACCCAGTACTTC
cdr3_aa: CASSPKGETQYF

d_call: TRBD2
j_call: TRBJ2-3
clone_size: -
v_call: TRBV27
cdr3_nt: TGTGCCAGCAGTTTATTAACGCTAGCGGGAATCACAGATACGCAGTATTTT
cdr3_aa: CASSLLTLAGITDTQYF

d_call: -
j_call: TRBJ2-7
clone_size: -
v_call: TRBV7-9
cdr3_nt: TGTGCCAGCAGCTCCGGACAGATATCCTACGAGCAGTACTTC
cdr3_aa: CASSSGQISYEQYF

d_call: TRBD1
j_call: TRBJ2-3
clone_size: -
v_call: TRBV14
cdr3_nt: TGTGCCAGCAGCCGACAGGGTAGTAGCACAGATACGCAGTATTTT
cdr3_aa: CASSRQGSSTDTQYF

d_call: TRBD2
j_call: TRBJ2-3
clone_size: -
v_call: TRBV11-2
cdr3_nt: TGTGCCAGCAGCCAAGGGACTAGCGAATTCACAGATACGCAGTATTTT
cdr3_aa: CASSQGTSEFTDTQYF

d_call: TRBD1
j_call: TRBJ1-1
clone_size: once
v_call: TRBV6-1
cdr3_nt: TGTGCCAGCAGTGAGACAGGGACGGTCCCTCGTGAGACTGAAGCTTTCTTT
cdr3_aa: CASSETGTVPRETEAFF

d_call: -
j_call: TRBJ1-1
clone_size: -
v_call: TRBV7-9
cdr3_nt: TGTGCCAGCAGCGAACCGGGAGGACCCACTGAAGCTTTCTTT
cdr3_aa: CASSEPGGPTEAFF

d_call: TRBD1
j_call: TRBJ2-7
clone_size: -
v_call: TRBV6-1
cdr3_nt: TGTGCCAGCAGTGACCCCCCAGGACAGGCCTACGAGCAGTACTTC
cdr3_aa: CASSDPPGQAYEQYF

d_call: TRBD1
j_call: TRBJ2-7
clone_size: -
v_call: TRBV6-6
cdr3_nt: TGTGCCAGCAGTCCCGGACAGGGACACGGCGAGCAGTACTTC
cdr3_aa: CASSPGQGHGEQYF

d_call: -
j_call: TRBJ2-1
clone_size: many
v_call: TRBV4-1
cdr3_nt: TGCGCCAGCAGCCAGGTAGACATAGTCTCCTACAATGAGCAGTTCTTC
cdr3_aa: CASSQVDIVSYNEQFF